Listed below are T cell receptor beta chains from one sample, sequenced in a study of T-cell reconstitution after alpha-beta-depleted transplantation in children. TCRdb reprocessed the PCR reads via MiXCR and lists one record per CDR3 protein. Of about 250,000 distinct CDR3 sequences listed, roughly 25% are singletons. The sample in question was PBMCs, mostly from graft donor cells, obtained 360 days after TCRalphabeta/CD19-depleted stem cell transplant. The source is a female patient between 2 and 10 years old who had a stem cell transplant for congenital amegakaryocytic thrombocytopenia, so the T cells may come from the graft donor. CDR3s include the opening cysteine and the closing phenylalanine or tryptophan. Each record gives: clone size, V gene, J gene, CDR3 protein. Clone size is given for some rows only: seen once, a few or many times, or a class if the clone is expanded.

clone_size: few; v_call: TRBV5-1; j_call: TRBJ2-2; cdr3_aa: CASSLPGTGGYTGELFF
clone_size: NA; v_call: TRBV7-9; j_call: TRBJ2-5; cdr3_aa: CASSHQDRGQTQYF
clone_size: few; v_call: TRBV30; j_call: TRBJ1-6; cdr3_aa: CAWSEGAPNSPLHF
clone_size: NA; v_call: TRBV5-6; j_call: TRBJ2-5; cdr3_aa: CASSLGGQGEETQYF
clone_size: few; v_call: TRBV7-6; j_call: TRBJ1-1; cdr3_aa: CASSLAAGPGGEAFF
clone_size: NA; v_call: TRBV7-8; j_call: TRBJ2-1; cdr3_aa: CASSGSGRVEQFF
clone_size: NA; v_call: TRBV10-3; j_call: TRBJ2-4; cdr3_aa: CAISEGYRGKNIQYF
clone_size: NA; v_call: TRBV4-1; j_call: TRBJ2-5; cdr3_aa: CASSQGIGRVQETQYF
clone_size: few; v_call: TRBV12-3/TRBV12-4; j_call: TRBJ2-3; cdr3_aa: CASSLPGADTQYF
clone_size: NA; v_call: TRBV13; j_call: TRBJ2-3; cdr3_aa: CASSLRPETGRTQYF
clone_size: NA; v_call: TRBV2; j_call: TRBJ2-5; cdr3_aa: CASSEGLAGTQETQYF
clone_size: few; v_call: TRBV10-3; j_call: TRBJ1-2; cdr3_aa: CAISESRALAGGYTF
clone_size: NA; v_call: TRBV29-1; j_call: TRBJ2-5; cdr3_aa: CSVEETRQETQYF
clone_size: NA; v_call: TRBV9; j_call: TRBJ1-1; cdr3_aa: CASSEGTGGDSEAFF
clone_size: few; v_call: TRBV29-1; j_call: TRBJ1-1; cdr3_aa: CSHGLPDTEAFF
clone_size: few; v_call: TRBV24-1; j_call: TRBJ2-2; cdr3_aa: CATSETGVPNTGELFF
clone_size: NA; v_call: TRBV19; j_call: TRBJ1-1; cdr3_aa: CASSPDRGVGEIEAFF
clone_size: few; v_call: TRBV12-3/TRBV12-4; j_call: TRBJ2-7; cdr3_aa: CASSSDSPISSGRRYEQYF